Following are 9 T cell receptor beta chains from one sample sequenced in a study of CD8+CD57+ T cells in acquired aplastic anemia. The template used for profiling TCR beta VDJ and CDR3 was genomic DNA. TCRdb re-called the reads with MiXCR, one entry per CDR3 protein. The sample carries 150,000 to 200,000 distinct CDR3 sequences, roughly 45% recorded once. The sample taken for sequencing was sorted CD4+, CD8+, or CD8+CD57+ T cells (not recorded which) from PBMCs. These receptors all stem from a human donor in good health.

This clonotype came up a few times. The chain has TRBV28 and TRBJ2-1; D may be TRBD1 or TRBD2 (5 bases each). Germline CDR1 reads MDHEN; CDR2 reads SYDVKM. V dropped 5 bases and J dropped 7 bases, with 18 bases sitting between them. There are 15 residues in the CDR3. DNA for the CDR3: TGTGCCAGCAGTCTCACTTCCGGGGCATTTAATGAGCAGTTCTTC. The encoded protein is CASSLTSGAFNEQFF.

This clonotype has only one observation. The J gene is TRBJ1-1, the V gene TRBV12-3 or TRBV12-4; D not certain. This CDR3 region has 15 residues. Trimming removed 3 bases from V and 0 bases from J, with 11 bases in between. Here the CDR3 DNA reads TGTGCCAGCAGTTTGTACCGAGCCCTGAACACTGAAGCTTTCTTT. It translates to CASSLYRALNTEAFF.

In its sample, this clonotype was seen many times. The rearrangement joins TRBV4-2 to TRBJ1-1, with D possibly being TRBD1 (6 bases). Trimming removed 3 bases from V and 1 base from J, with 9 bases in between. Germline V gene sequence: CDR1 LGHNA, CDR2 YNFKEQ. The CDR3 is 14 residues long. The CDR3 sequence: CASSQEGGNTEAFF. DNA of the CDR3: TGTGCCAGCAGCCAGGAGGGGGGGAACACTGAAGCTTTCTTT.

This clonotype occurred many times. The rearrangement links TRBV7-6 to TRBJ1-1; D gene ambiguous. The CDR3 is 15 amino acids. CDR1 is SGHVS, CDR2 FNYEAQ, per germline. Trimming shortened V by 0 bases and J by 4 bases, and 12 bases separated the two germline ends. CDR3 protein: CASSLAPGGTTEAFF. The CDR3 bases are TGTGCCAGCAGCTTAGCGCCCGGCGGTACCACTGAAGCTTTCTTT.

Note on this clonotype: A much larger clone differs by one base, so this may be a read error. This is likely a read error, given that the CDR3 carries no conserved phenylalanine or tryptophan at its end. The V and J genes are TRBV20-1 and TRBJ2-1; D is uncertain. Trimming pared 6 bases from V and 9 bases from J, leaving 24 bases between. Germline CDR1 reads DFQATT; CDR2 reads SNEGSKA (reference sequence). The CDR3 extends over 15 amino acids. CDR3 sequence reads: CSARIFKEKWFEQFI. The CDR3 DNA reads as TGCAGTGCCAGGATATTTAAGGAGAAATGGTTTGAGCAGTTCATC.

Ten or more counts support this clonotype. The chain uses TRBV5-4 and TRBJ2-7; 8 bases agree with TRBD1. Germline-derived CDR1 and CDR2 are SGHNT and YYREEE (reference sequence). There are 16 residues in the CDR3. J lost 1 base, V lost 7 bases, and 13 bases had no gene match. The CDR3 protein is CASSIGTGRLSYEQYF. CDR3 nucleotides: TGTGCCAGCTCCATTGGGACAGGCCGATTATCCTACGAGCAGTACTTC. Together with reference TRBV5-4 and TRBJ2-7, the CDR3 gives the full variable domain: ETGVTQSPTHLIKTRGQQVTLRCSSQSGHNTVSWYQQALGQGPQFIFQYYREEENGRGNFPPRFSGLQFPNYSSELNVNALELDDSALYLCASSIGTGRLSYEQYFGPGTRLTVT.

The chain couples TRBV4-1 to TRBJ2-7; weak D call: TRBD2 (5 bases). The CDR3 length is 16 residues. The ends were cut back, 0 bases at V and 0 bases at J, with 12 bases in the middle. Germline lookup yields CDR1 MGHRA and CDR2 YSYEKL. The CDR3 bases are TGCGCCAGCAGCCAAGACCCGGGGTGGAACTCCTACGAGCAGTACTTC. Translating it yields CASSQDPGWNSYEQYF.

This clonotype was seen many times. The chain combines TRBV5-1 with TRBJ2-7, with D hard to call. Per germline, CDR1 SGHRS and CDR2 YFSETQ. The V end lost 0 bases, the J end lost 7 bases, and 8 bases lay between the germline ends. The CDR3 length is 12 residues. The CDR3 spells CASSLEGVEQYF. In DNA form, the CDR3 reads TGCGCCAGCAGCTTGGAGGGTGTGGAGCAGTACTTC. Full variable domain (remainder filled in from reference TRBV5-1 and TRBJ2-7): KAGVTQTPRYLIKTRGQQVTLSCSPISGHRSVSWYQQTPGQGLQFLFEYFSETQRNKGNFPGRFSGRQFSNSRSEMNVSTLELGDSALYLCASSLEGVEQYFGPGTRLTVT.

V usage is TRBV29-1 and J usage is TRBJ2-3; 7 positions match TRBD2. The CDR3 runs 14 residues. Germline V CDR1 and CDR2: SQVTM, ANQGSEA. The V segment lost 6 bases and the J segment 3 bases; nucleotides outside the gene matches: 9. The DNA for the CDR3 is TGCAGCGTCCCCCCGGGAGGACGGACAGATACGCAGTATTTT. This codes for CSVPPGGRTDTQYF.